The T cell receptor (beta chain) described here comes from a study of early T cells in non-severe SARS-CoV-2 infection. In this sample, this clonotype turned up many times. TCRdb independently ran MiXCR on the 5' RACE reads; one entry per CDR3 protein. The table includes approximately 20,000 distinct CDR3 sequences, roughly 6.1% detected once. Input material: whole blood. The TCR was taken from an adult who was a healthcare worker with PCR-confirmed SARS-CoV-2 infection or an uninfected control (not recorded which).

The DNA for the CDR3 is TGCGCCAGCGGGTCTATCCATGAGCAGTTCTTC. Translating it yields CASGSIHEQFF. This rearrangement joins TRBV5-1 to TRBJ2-1; D remains unclear. This CDR3 comprises 11 residues. Germline assignment: CDR1 SGHRS and CDR2 YFSETQ. Trimming cost V 7 bases and J 8 bases, with 10 bases left between them. Full variable domain (missing parts from reference TRBV5-1 and TRBJ2-1): KAGVTQTPRYLIKTRGQQVTLSCSPISGHRSVSWYQQTPGQGLQFLFEYFSETQRNKGNFPGRFSGRQFSNSRSEMNVSTLELGDSALYLCASGSIHEQFFGPGTRLTVL.